The rows below give T cell receptor beta chains drawn from one sample of a study of T cells in localized non-small cell lung cancer. The protocol was immunoSEQ multiplex PCR, while the TCRdb copy is restricted to in-frame clones and leaves out a portion. Of some 39,000 clones in the sample, approximately 90% were seen once. Sequenced here: peripheral blood mononuclear cells, sampled before any cancer treatment. These receptors all come from an older male donor with stage II lung adenocarcinoma. Both conserved end residues are part of each CDR3. The order of the fields is J gene, clone size, V gene, D gene, CDR3 DNA, CDR3 protein. The D gene is left open where the match is weak. Only some rows state a clone size, as once, few, many or a class for expanded clones.

TRBJ2-2	.	TRBV2	TRBD1	TGTGCCAGCAGGCTCCTGGCAGGGGGAGTCGGGGAGCTGTTTTTT	CASRLLAGGVGELFF
TRBJ2-5	.	TRBV11-2	TRBD2	TGTGCCAGTACAAGGGGAGGGGAGGGGGAGACCCAGTACTTC	CASTRGGEGETQYF
TRBJ2-7	few	TRBV2	TRBD1	TGTGCCAGCAACCGGGACAGGACCTACGAGCAGTACTTC	CASNRDRTYEQYF
TRBJ1-6	.	TRBV7-3	.	TGTGCCAGCAGCTCAGCAGGGTCAGGGTCACCCCTCCACTTT	CASSSAGSGSPLHF
TRBJ2-7	.	TRBV5-8	TRBD1	TGTGCCAGCAGTACCGGGACAGAGGTCCTTTACGAGCAGTACTTC	CASSTGTEVLYEQYF
TRBJ1-1	.	TRBV5-1	TRBD1	TGCGCCAGCAGCTTGACCTGGACAGGGGACGATGAAGCTTTCTTT	CASSLTWTGDDEAFF
TRBJ2-3	.	TRBV7-9	.	TGTGCCAGCAGCTTAGGACAGGACCTTAGCACAGATACGCAGTATTTT	CASSLGQDLSTDTQYF
TRBJ2-2	.	TRBV5-1	TRBD2	TGCGCCAGCAGGCGGGAGGGAAACACCGGGGAGCTGTTTTTT	CASRREGNTGELFF
TRBJ1-3	.	TRBV5-8	.	TGTGCCAGCAGCTTGTTTGTAGGCAGAAACACCATATATTTT	CASSLFVGRNTIYF
TRBJ1-1	.	TRBV7-6	.	TGTGCCAGCAGAAAGGGTCTCGGGTCTGAAGCTTTCTTT	CASRKGLGSEAFF
TRBJ2-7	medium-sized	TRBV11-2	TRBD1	TGTGCCAGCAGCCACAACAGGGGCGAGCAGTACTTC	CASSHNRGEQYF
TRBJ1-1	.	TRBV4-2	.	TGTGCCAGCAGCCAGGTCGGGACTTCGAACACTGAAGCTTTCTTT	CASSQVGTSNTEAFF
TRBJ2-1	.	TRBV4-2	.	TGTGCCAGCAGCGGTATGGGTGGCTCCTACAATGAGCAGTTCTTC	CASSGMGGSYNEQFF
TRBJ2-7	once	TRBV9	.	TGTGCCAGCAGCGTAGCTCCACATTACGAGCAGTACTTC	CASSVAPHYEQYF